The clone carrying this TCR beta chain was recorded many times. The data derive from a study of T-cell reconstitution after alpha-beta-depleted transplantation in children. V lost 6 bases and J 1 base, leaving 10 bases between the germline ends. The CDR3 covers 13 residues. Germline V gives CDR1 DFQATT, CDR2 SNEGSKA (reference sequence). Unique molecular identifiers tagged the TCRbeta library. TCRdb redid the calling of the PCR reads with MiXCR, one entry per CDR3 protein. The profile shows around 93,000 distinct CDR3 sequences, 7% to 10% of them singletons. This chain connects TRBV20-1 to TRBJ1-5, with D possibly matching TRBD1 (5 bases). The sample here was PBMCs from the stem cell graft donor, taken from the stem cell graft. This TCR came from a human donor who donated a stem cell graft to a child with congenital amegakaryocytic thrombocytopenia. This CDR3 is CSAKGPSNQPQHF. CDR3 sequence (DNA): TGCAGTGCGAAGGGACCGAGCAATCAGCCCCAGCATTTT.